This record covers a single TCR beta chain. Its antigen remains unknown. This entry comes from a study of monozygotic twins with inflammatory bowel disease. Study-level findings and limits: Other individuals had fewer clonotypes in common with IBD patients than with healthy twins, especially with disease activity.

Germline CDR1 SGHVS, CDR2 FQNEAQ. The CDR3 is 11 amino acids. UMIs bearing a 6-nucleotide sample barcode were added through template switching. TCRdb reprocessed the 5' RACE reads, with one entry per CDR3 protein and no DNA. Recorded for this sample: over 350,000 distinct CDR3 sequences. This TCR was recovered from a human donor with ulcerative colitis or Crohn's disease, or a healthy co-twin of an affected twin (not recorded which). The chain carries TRBV7-8 and TRBJ2-7. The sequencing input was blood. CDR3 in amino acids: CASSLQYEQYF.